Listed below are T cell receptor beta chains from one sample, sequenced in a study of graft-versus-host responses after intestinal transplantation. Sequencing was performed with immunoSEQ multiplex PCR; in TCRdb, only in-frame clones are kept and a portion is missing. The data hold about 1,600 clones, with around three quarters observed a single time. The starting material was ileum tissue, obtained about 540 days after transplant. The receptors stem from a human patient who received an intestinal transplant, so some T cells may come from the graft donor. The CDR3 runs from the conserved cysteine through the conserved F or W. The order of the fields is V gene, clone size, J gene, D gene, CDR3 protein, CDR3 DNA. D genes are given only for firm matches. Size is stated for part of the rows, as once, few or many counts, or as a class when the clone is expanded.

TRBV19,-,TRBJ2-6,TRBD2,CASMAGGNLGANVLTF,TGTGCCAGTATGGCGGGAGGCAATCTTGGGGCCAACGTCCTGACTTTC
TRBV19,once,TRBJ2-4,-,CASSIAAALAKNIQYF,TGTGCCAGTAGTATTGCGGCAGCCCTAGCCAAAAACATTCAGTACTTC
TRBV11-2,few,TRBJ2-4,-,CASSLAWAAENIQYF,TGTGCCAGCAGCTTAGCGTGGGCAGCCGAAAACATTCAGTACTTC
TRBV30,once,TRBJ2-3,-,CAWNSADSSTDTQYF,TGTGCCTGGAATTCGGCGGACTCTAGCACAGATACGCAGTATTTT
TRBV6-5,-,TRBJ2-3,-,CASSYGQSSDTQYF,TGTGCCAGCAGTTATGGACAGAGCTCAGATACGCAGTATTTT
TRBV6-1,once,TRBJ1-3,-,CASSVVNGDTIYF,TGTGCCAGCAGTGTCGTTAACGGGGACACCATATATTTT
TRBV6-7,-,TRBJ1-5,TRBD1,CASSYPGTGENQPQHF,TGTGCCAGCAGTTACCCCGGGACAGGGGAAAATCAGCCCCAGCATTTT
TRBV7-3,-,TRBJ2-5,TRBD2,CASSLSPSGSETQYF,TGTGCCAGCAGCTTAAGTCCTAGCGGGAGTGAGACCCAGTACTTC
TRBV6-5,few,TRBJ2-7,TRBD1,CASSYRGLGYEQYF,TGTGCCAGCAGTTACAGGGGGCTTGGATACGAGCAGTACTTC
TRBV10-3,-,TRBJ1-5,-,CATGFTLMSNQPQHF,TGTGCCACCGGATTCACCCTAATGAGCAATCAGCCCCAGCATTTT
TRBV21-1,few,TRBJ2-1,-,CASSKMGDSYNEQFF,TGTGCCAGCAGCAAGATGGGGGACTCCTACAATGAGCAGTTCTTC
TRBV11-3,-,TRBJ2-7,-,CASSLRGSLEQYF,TGTGCCAGCAGCTTAAGGGGATCCCTCGAGCAGTACTTC
TRBV9,-,TRBJ1-1,-,CASSRRGDTEAFF,TGTGCCAGTAGCAGGAGGGGTGACACTGAAGCTTTCTTT
TRBV6-1,-,TRBJ1-1,TRBD1,CASSPNTRGEAFF,TGTGCCAGCAGTCCAAATACCAGGGGGGAAGCTTTCTTT
TRBV14,-,TRBJ1-3,TRBD1,CASSGIGQGAGNTIYF,TGTGCCAGCAGCGGCATTGGACAGGGCGCTGGAAACACCATATATTTT
TRBV4-3,-,TRBJ2-7,-,CASSQGRLSSYEQYF,TGCGCCAGCAGCCAAGGACGCCTAAGCTCCTACGAGCAGTACTTC
TRBV28,-,TRBJ1-1,-,CASTARPTGNTEAFF,TGTGCCAGCACCGCTCGACCGACAGGAAACACTGAAGCTTTCTTT
TRBV6-1,-,TRBJ1-5,-,CASSGLGGTSQPQHF,TGTGCCAGCAGTGGCTTAGGAGGGACGAGCCAGCCCCAGCATTTT
TRBV19,-,TRBJ1-2,TRBD1,CASSPQGDYGYTF,TGTGCCAGTAGTCCACAGGGGGACTATGGCTACACCTTC
TRBV18,few,TRBJ2-7,-,CASSLFRSGASSYEQYF,TGTGCCAGCTCACTCTTCAGGTCGGGAGCCTCCTCCTACGAGCAGTACTTC
TRBV18,few,TRBJ1-5,-,CASSPRHWGQPQHF,TGTGCCAGCTCACCACGTCATTGGGGCCAGCCCCAGCATTTT
TRBV9,-,TRBJ2-1,TRBD2,CASSAGGWEQFF,TGTGCCAGCAGCGCGGGGGGATGGGAGCAGTTCTTC
TRBV28,-,TRBJ1-6,-,CASSFMGGMSPLHF,TGTGCCAGCAGTTTTATGGGGGGCATGTCACCCCTCCACTTT
TRBV19,-,TRBJ1-1,-,CASSFRGVEAFF,TGTGCCAGTAGTTTCCGTGGGGTTGAAGCTTTCTTT
TRBV19,few,TRBJ1-2,-,CASSMGHYGYTF,TGTGCCAGTAGTATGGGACACTATGGCTACACCTTC
TRBV5-6,-,TRBJ2-1,TRBD1,CASASGGLEQFF,TGTGCCAGCGCCTCAGGGGGTCTAGAGCAGTTCTTC
TRBV28,-,TRBJ1-4,-,CASSSGALNEKLFF,TGTGCCAGCAGTTCAGGGGCCCTTAATGAAAAACTGTTTTTT
TRBV7-2,-,TRBJ1-1,-,CASSRASSNTEAFF,TGTGCCAGCAGCCGTGCTAGCTCGAACACTGAAGCTTTCTTT
TRBV4-3,-,TRBJ2-7,TRBD1,CASSPGQGAVYEQYF,TGCGCCAGCAGCCCAGGACAGGGGGCCGTCTACGAGCAGTACTTC
TRBV5-1,once,TRBJ2-1,-,CASSLGGSYNEQFF,TGCGCCAGCAGCTTGGGGGGCTCCTACAACGAGCAGTTCTTC
TRBV7-9,-,TRBJ1-6,-,CASSRTRALSLHF,TGTGCCAGCAGCCGCACCCGGGCCCTGTCCCTCCACTTT
TRBV7-9,few,TRBJ2-7,-,CASSLAPAQSYEQYF,TGTGCCAGCAGCTTAGCCCCCGCTCAGTCCTACGAGCAGTACTTC
TRBV19,-,TRBJ2-7,TRBD2,CASSSGLAGPSGYEQYF,TGTGCCAGTAGCTCCGGACTAGCGGGACCCTCTGGGTACGAGCAGTACTTC
TRBV5-1,few,TRBJ2-1,TRBD2,CASSLASGSFNEQFF,TGCGCCAGCAGCTTGGCTAGCGGATCTTTCAATGAGCAGTTCTTC
TRBV10-3,-,TRBJ2-3,-,CAIVSGGASTDTQYF,TGTGCCATCGTTTCGGGCGGAGCTAGCACAGATACGCAGTATTTT
TRBV7-1,-,TRBJ1-1,-,CASSPGGVRAFF,TGTGCCAGCAGCCCCGGAGGGGTGAGAGCTTTCTTT